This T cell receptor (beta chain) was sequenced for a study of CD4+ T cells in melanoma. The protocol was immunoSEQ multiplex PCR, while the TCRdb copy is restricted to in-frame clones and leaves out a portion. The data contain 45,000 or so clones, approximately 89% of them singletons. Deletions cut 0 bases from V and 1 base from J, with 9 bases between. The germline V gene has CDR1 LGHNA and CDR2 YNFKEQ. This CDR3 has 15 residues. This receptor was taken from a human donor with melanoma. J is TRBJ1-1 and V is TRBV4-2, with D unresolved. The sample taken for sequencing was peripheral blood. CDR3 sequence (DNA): TGTGCCAGCAGCCAAGACGGCCACGGGAACACTGAAGCTTTCTTT. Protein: CASSQDGHGNTEAFF.